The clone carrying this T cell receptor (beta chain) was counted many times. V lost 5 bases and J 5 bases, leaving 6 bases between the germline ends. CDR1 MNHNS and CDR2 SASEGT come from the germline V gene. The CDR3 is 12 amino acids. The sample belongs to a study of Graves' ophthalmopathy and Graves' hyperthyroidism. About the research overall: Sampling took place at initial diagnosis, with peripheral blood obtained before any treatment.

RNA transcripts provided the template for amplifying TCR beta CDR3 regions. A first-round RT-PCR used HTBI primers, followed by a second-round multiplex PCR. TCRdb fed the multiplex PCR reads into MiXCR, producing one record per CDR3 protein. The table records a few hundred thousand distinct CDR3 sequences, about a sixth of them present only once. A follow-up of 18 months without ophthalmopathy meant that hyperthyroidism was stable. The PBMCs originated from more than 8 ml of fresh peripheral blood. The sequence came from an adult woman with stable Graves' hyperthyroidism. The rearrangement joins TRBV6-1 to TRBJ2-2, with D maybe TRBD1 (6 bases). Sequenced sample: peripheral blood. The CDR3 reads CASSRGTGELFF. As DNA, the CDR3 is TGTGCCAGCAGTAGGGGGACCGGGGAGCTGTTTTTT.